The 17 T cell receptor beta chains in this list originate from one sample, sequenced in a study. TCRdb re-called the RT-PCR reads with MiXCR, one entry per CDR3 protein. In the table there are around 700,000 distinct CDR3 sequences, about 14% of which are singletons. The sequencing input was memory CD4+ T cells from blood. These receptor sequences come from a female donor in good health, serving as a healthy control.

This clonotype appeared many times. This chain connects TRBV12-3 or TRBV12-4 to TRBJ2-1; tentatively, D is TRBD1 (5 bases). V gave up 5 bases and J gave up 0 bases, with 11 bases separating them. This CDR3 is 15 amino acids long. The CDR3 is CASSLRQSSYNEQFF. The DNA for the CDR3 is TGTGCCAGCAGTCTCAGACAGAGCTCCTACAATGAGCAGTTCTTC.

This clonotype was observed a handful of times. This sequence joins TRBV29-1 and TRBJ2-1, with TRBD2 identical over 12 bases. The ends lost 3 bases at V and 4 bases at J; junction bases unmatched: 7. From germline, CDR1 is SQVTM and CDR2 ANQGSEA. The CDR3 has 16 residues. The CDR3 sequence is CSVDVTGTSGYNEQFF. DNA of the CDR3: TGCAGCGTTGATGTGACCGGGACTAGCGGGTACAATGAGCAGTTCTTC.

This clonotype occurred a few times. The chain couples TRBV28 to TRBJ2-7, with a possible D match to TRBD2 (6 bases). Germline CDR1 reads MDHEN; CDR2 reads SYDVKM. The CDR3 is 15 residues long. V gave up 9 bases and J gave up 3 bases, with 21 bases separating them. The CDR3 DNA reads TGTGCCAGTAACGGAGCGGGTCGCGGCGACTACGAGCAGTACTTC. This sequence encodes CASNGAGRGDYEQYF.

This clonotype was seen many times. The chain recombines TRBV4-3 with TRBJ2-2; TRBD1 aligns across 9 bases. The CDR3 covers 19 residues. The J segment lost 5 bases and the V segment lost 0 bases, leaving 13 bases of the junction unmatched. Germline-derived CDR1 and CDR2 are LGHNA and YSLEER. The CDR3 DNA reads as TGCGCCAGCAGCCAAGATCGGGTTTGGGGACAGGGTAAAACCGGGGAGCTGTTTTTT. As protein: CASSQDRVWGQGKTGELFF.

This clonotype was seen only a few times. The rearrangement joins TRBV27 to TRBJ2-1, with 12 bases lining up with TRBD2. The CDR3 is made up of 15 amino acids. From germline, CDR1 is MNHEY and CDR2 SMNVEV (reference sequence). With 2 bases clipped from V and 9 bases from J, the junction kept 5 bases outside the gene matches. In DNA, the CDR3 is TGTGCCAGCAGTTTAAGGCTAGCGGGGGGGAGTGAGCAGTTCTTC. Translation gives CASSLRLAGGSEQFF.

The genes are TRBV15 and TRBJ2-7, with TRBD1 matching over 7 bases. V lost 3 bases and J lost 4; bases outside the gene matches: 0. This CDR3 spans 12 amino acids. Germline V lookup: CDR1 LNHNV, CDR2 YYDKDF (reference sequence). CDR3 amino acids: CATSRGQYEQYF. The CDR3 nucleotides read TGTGCCACCAGCAGGGGACAGTACGAGCAGTACTTC.

This clonotype was observed a handful of times. This chain uses TRBV12-3 or TRBV12-4 with TRBJ2-5; 8 nucleotides line up with TRBD2. Germline trimming cut 3 bases from V and 4 bases from J; bases unmatched to any gene: 16. The CDR3 is made up of 18 amino acids. The CDR3, as DNA: TGTGCCAGCAGTTTCGTGACGTTAGCGGGACACGTACGAGAGACCCAGTACTTC. This gives the protein CASSFVTLAGHVRETQYF.

In this sample, this clonotype turned up many times. V is TRBV5-5 and J is TRBJ2-1; D gene ambiguous. Germline values: CDR1 SGHKS, CDR2 YYEKEE (reference sequence). Between the trimmed V and J ends, which lost 4 bases and 3 bases, there was a span of 8 bases. This CDR3 contains 13 residues. CDR3 sequence (DNA): TGTGCCAGCAGCCCCACGGTCTACAATGAGCAGTTCTTC. Translated: CASSPTVYNEQFF.

The CDR3 DNA is TGTGCCAGCAGCCACAGGAGGGGGGAAAAACTGTTTTTT. Translation: CASSHRRGEKLFF. The rearrangement uses TRBV7-8 and TRBJ1-4; D possibly corresponds to TRBD1 (6 bases). This CDR3 region has 13 residues. Germline V gene data show CDR1 as SGHVS and CDR2 as FQNEAQ. The V end lost 5 bases, the J end lost 8 bases, and 12 bases lay between the germline ends.

This clonotype was observed at least ten times. J is TRBJ2-3 and V is TRBV12-3 or TRBV12-4, with D unresolved. V was clipped by 6 bases and J by 10 bases, with 14 bases between them. The length of the CDR3 is 12 residues. Written as DNA, the CDR3 is TGTGCCAGCAGCCCAGGACCCCCCTCGCAGTATTTT. It encodes CASSPGPPSQYF.

V and J are TRBV9 and TRBJ2-3, with D possibly matching TRBD1 (6 bases). Trimming removed 2 bases at V and 2 bases at J, with 18 bases between. The CDR3 is 17 residues long. CDR1 is SGDLS, CDR2 YYNGEE, per germline. The chain's CDR3 is CASSVGAQPYPTDTQYF. The CDR3 DNA is TGTGCCAGCAGCGTGGGGGCCCAACCCTATCCCACAGATACGCAGTATTTT.

This clonotype appeared a few times. The genes are TRBV5-1 and TRBJ2-7; no clear D gene. The germline CDR1 and CDR2 sequences are SGHRS and YFSETQ. The CDR3 loop spans 13 amino acids. Trimming shortened V by 3 bases and J by 3 bases, and 10 bases separated the two germline ends. The DNA of the CDR3 is TGCGCCAGCAGCTCCATCAACGACTACGAGCAGTACTTC. Translating gives CASSSINDYEQYF.

In this sample, this clonotype turned up a few times. V usage is TRBV24-1 and J usage is TRBJ2-7; D perhaps matches TRBD2 (6 bases). The germline CDR1 and CDR2 sequences are KGHDR and SFDVKD. The V gene lost 4 bases and the J gene lost 6 bases, with 12 bases spanning the gap. The length of the CDR3 is 13 residues. This CDR3 reads CATSDYGTGEQYF. In nucleotides, the CDR3 is TGTGCCACCAGTGACTATGGGACTGGCGAGCAGTACTTC.

V usage is TRBV7-9 and J usage is TRBJ2-7; no clear D gene. CDR3 size: 14 residues. The V and J ends lost 1 base and 3 bases respectively, with 10 bases between them. Germline values: CDR1 SEHNR, CDR2 FQNEAQ (reference sequence). Written as DNA, the CDR3 is TGTGCCAGCAGCTTAGAAGACATTGTCTACGAGCAGTACTTC. This codes for CASSLEDIVYEQYF. Based on the CDR3 plus reference TRBV7-9 and TRBJ2-7, the full variable domain is DTGVSQNPRHKITKRGQNVTFRCDPISEHNRLYWYRQTLGQGPEFLTYFQNEAQLEKSRLLSDRFSAERPKGSFSTLEIQRTEQGDSAMYLCASSLEDIVYEQYFGPGTRLTVT.

The chain combines TRBV12-3 or TRBV12-4 with TRBJ2-3; a weak D match, TRBD1 (6 bases). The CDR3 consists of 15 residues. V lost 5 bases to trimming and J lost 11 bases, with 23 bases between them. The DNA of the CDR3 is TGTGCCAGCAGTGGACAGACAGACTCGTTCGTGGTGCAGTATTTT. Residues: CASSGQTDSFVVQYF.

This clonotype was seen ten or more times. This chain's CDR3 is CAWSPTSYEQYF. CDR3 DNA: TGTGCCTGGTCCCCGACTTCCTACGAGCAGTACTTC. The rearrangement links TRBV30 to TRBJ2-7; D not certain. The CDR3 is 12 residues long. Trimming pared 5 bases from V and 1 base from J, leaving 9 bases between. Germline CDR1 reads GTSNPN; CDR2 reads SVGIG (reference sequence).

This clonotype was detected only a few times. This chain uses TRBV28 with TRBJ1-4; D might be TRBD1 (5 bases). The CDR3 has 14 amino acids. Per germline, CDR1 MDHEN and CDR2 SYDVKM. The V end was cut by 2 bases, the J end by 5 bases, with 9 bases between. The CDR3, as DNA: TGTGCCAGCAGTTTAAACAGGAACAATGAAAAACTGTTTTTT. Amino acids: CASSLNRNNEKLFF.